This T cell receptor (beta chain) derives from a study of OX40 agonist ivuxolimab in advanced cancers. As for the study in general: Treatment of patients was with ivuxolimab, an agonistic anti-OX40 (CD134) antibody. Study-wide results and limits: CD4+ and CD8+ blood T cells expanded clonally by week 6 at 0.1 to 3.0 mg/kg.

Clones were read by immunoSEQ multiplex PCR, and TCRdb kept only the in-frame ones, dropping some. The data hold about 93,000 clones, with 90% to 95% observed a single time. CDR1 and CDR2 (germline): SNHLY, FYNNEI. The CDR3 contains 13 residues. V gave up 4 bases and J gave up 3 bases, with 10 bases separating them. Patients were ineligible given autoimmune disease history or systemic immunosuppression. On this clone itself: Its antigen is not known.

Here the sequenced sample was CD4+ or CD8+ T cells sorted from blood, taken in a trial of the OX40 agonist ivuxolimab. This TCR derives from an adult with an advanced solid tumor such as melanoma, head and neck, liver or kidney cancer. The chain joins TRBV2 to TRBJ2-7; no definite D call. CDR3 sequence: CASSVLTFYEQYF. CDR3 DNA sequence: TGTGCCAGCAGTGTGCTAACCTTCTACGAGCAGTACTTC.